The 21 T cell receptor beta chains below come from one sample, sequenced in a study of control samples from healthy donors and cancer patients. Libraries were prepared by immunoSEQ multiplex PCR; TCRdb keeps only in-frame clonotypes and omits some of them. The table includes 120,000 or so clones, around 89% detected once. The sample consisted of blood. These receptors were taken from a man aged 50 to 59 in good health.

V is TRBV6-5 and J is TRBJ2-3; D possibly matches TRBD1 or TRBD2 (5 bases each). Germline-derived CDR1 and CDR2 are MNHEY and SVGAGI. The CDR3 extends over 14 amino acids. The V end lost 5 bases, the J end lost 2 bases, and 11 bases lay between the germline ends. Here the CDR3 reads CASSLRDATDTQYF. The CDR3 nucleotides read TGTGCCAGCAGTCTCCGGGACGCCACAGATACGCAGTATTTT.

The chain employs TRBV15 and TRBJ1-4; 7 bases are a match to TRBD1. CDR1 is LNHNV, CDR2 YYDKDF, per germline (reference sequence). The CDR3 length is 15 residues. Trimming took 5 bases from V and 5 from J; bases not matched to a gene: 8. This CDR3 reads CATSGGTVYNEKLFF. The CDR3 DNA reads TGTGCCACCAGCGGGGGGACAGTCTACAATGAAAAACTGTTTTTT. Full variable domain (missing parts from reference TRBV15 and TRBJ1-4): DAMVIQNPRYQVTQFGKPVTLSCSQTLNHNVMYWYQQKSSQAPKLLFHYYDKDFNNEADTPDNFQSRRPNTSFCFLDIRSPGLGDTAMYLCATSGGTVYNEKLFFGSGTQLSVL.

This chain connects TRBV6-5 to TRBJ1-2, with a tentative D call TRBD1 (5 bases). CDR3 length: 13 residues. From germline, CDR1 is MNHEY and CDR2 SVGAGI. V was trimmed by 5 bases and J by 6 bases, leaving 13 bases between them. CDR3 DNA: TGTGCCAGCAGTCGGGACCTCCCTGATGGCTACACCTTC. Amino acids: CASSRDLPDGYTF.

The chain joins TRBV29-1 to TRBJ2-3, with D perhaps assigned TRBD1 or TRBD2 (6 bases each). Trimming stripped 0 bases from V and 2 bases from J, with 12 bases between. CDR1 SQVTM and CDR2 ANQGSEA come from the germline V gene. CDR3 length equals 15 residues. The CDR3 loop is CSVEEGGGSTDTQYF. The DNA of the CDR3 is TGCAGCGTTGAAGAAGGAGGGGGGTCCACAGATACGCAGTATTTT.

This clone has just one count. The chain is built from TRBV7-2 and TRBJ1-2, with TRBD1 identical over 8 bases. The CDR3 has 15 amino acids. CDR1 is SGHTA, CDR2 FQGNSA, per germline. V lost 5 bases, J lost 2 bases, and 7 bases stayed unmatched. The chain's CDR3 is CASSARTGQNYGYTF. CDR3 in DNA: TGTGCCAGCAGCGCCCGGACAGGGCAAAACTATGGCTACACCTTC.

The rearrangement uses TRBV5-6 and TRBJ2-1; a weak D match, TRBD1 (6 bases). Germline loops: CDR1 SGHDT, CDR2 YYEEEE. Trimming shortened V by 2 bases and J by 4 bases, and 10 bases separated the two germline ends. The CDR3 spans 14 residues. CDR3 nucleotides: TGTGCCAGCAGCTTAATAGACAGGTACAATGAGCAGTTCTTC. It translates to CASSLIDRYNEQFF.

As DNA, the CDR3 is TGTGCCAGCAGTCCATTATCGAACACCGGGGAGCTGTTTTTT. Amino acids: CASSPLSNTGELFF. The chain combines TRBV6-5 with TRBJ2-2; no clear D gene. Germline lookup yields CDR1 MNHEY and CDR2 SVGAGI. V was cut by 5 bases and J by 0 bases, with 7 bases left in between. The CDR3 has 14 residues.

V usage is TRBV23-1 and J usage is TRBJ1-3; no firm D call. TRBV23-1 is an open reading frame, and its role is uncertain. The CDR3 has 12 residues. V was shortened by 9 bases and J by 5 bases, with 11 bases between the two germline ends. This CDR3 is CARPHGRNTIYF. As DNA, the CDR3 is TGCGCCAGACCCCATGGGAGAAACACCATATATTTT.

The chain joins TRBV15 to TRBJ1-2; D possibly corresponds to TRBD1 (5 bases). The CDR3 covers 16 residues. The germline gives CDR1 LNHNV, CDR2 YYDKDF (reference sequence). Trimming took off 5 bases at V and 4 bases at J, with 20 bases between the two ends. CDR3 sequence (DNA): TGTGCCACCAGCGAGGGTGGGACCGCATCCCTCTATGGCTACACCTTC. Encoded protein: CATSEGGTASLYGYTF.

J is TRBJ2-7 and V is TRBV27; 7 nucleotides match TRBD1. The CDR3 consists of 13 residues. Looked up from germline, CDR1 is MNHEY and CDR2 is SMNVEV (reference sequence). The J segment lost 3 bases and the V segment lost 2 bases, leaving 1 base of the junction unmatched. CDR3 nucleotides: TGTGCCAGCAGTTTACACAGGGGCTACGAGCAGTACTTC. This translates into CASSLHRGYEQYF.

This clone was detected once. The chain couples TRBV5-1 to TRBJ1-2; the D gene is possibly TRBD1 (6 bases). Germline CDR1 reads SGHRS; CDR2 reads YFSETQ. The CDR3 has 14 residues. Trimming shortened V by 4 bases and J by 7 bases, and 17 bases separated the two germline ends. CDR3 sequence: CASSPPGAGAGYTF. For the CDR3, the DNA is TGCGCCAGCAGCCCACCGGGGGCCGGGGCTGGCTACACCTTC.

In this sample, this clone turned up once. The V gene is TRBV19, the J gene TRBJ2-7; no clear D. V was shortened by 3 bases and J by 3 bases, with 6 bases between the two germline ends. The CDR3 length is 12 residues. Germline CDR1 is LNHDA and CDR2 is SQIVND (reference sequence). CDR3 sequence: CASSMGGYEQYF. In nucleotides, the CDR3 is TGTGCCAGTAGTATGGGCGGCTACGAGCAGTACTTC.

This chain uses TRBV5-4 with TRBJ2-7, with no clear D. Germline V CDR1 and CDR2: SGHNT, YYREEE (reference sequence). With 0 bases removed from V and 6 bases from J, the gap between germline ends came to 10 bases. The CDR3 extends over 13 amino acids. The CDR3 DNA reads as TGTGCCAGCAGCTTGGACGGCCGAGCCGAGCAGTACTTC. The encoded protein is CASSLDGRAEQYF.

The V call is TRBV3-1 (or the pseudogene TRBV3-2), the J call TRBJ1-4; no firm D call. This CDR3 is built from 13 residues. Germline V gene data show CDR1 as LGHDT and CDR2 as YNNKEL (reference sequence). The V gene lost 1 base and the J gene lost 8 bases, with 8 bases spanning the gap. CDR3 sequence reads: CASSQGGREKLFF. The CDR3 DNA sequence: TGTGCCAGCAGCCAAGGAGGGAGGGAAAAACTGTTTTTT.

The chain couples TRBV29-1 to TRBJ1-2; 10 bases are a match to TRBD1. Per germline, CDR1 SQVTM and CDR2 ANQGSEA. Trimming cost V 7 bases and J 4 bases; bases outside gene matches: 6. The CDR3 loop spans 13 amino acids. CDR3 sequence reads: CSARQGAGYGYTF. CDR3 bases: TGCAGCGCACGACAGGGGGCCGGCTATGGCTACACCTTC.

For the CDR3, the DNA is TGTGCCAGCAGCTTACCGACAGGGAAGAAAACCGGGGAGCTGTTTTTT. Its protein product is CASSLPTGKKTGELFF. The gene calls are TRBV5-4 and TRBJ2-2; 7 bases match TRBD1. The V gene end was trimmed by 2 bases and the J gene end by 5 bases; junction bases not matched to a gene: 9. The germline CDR1 and CDR2 sequences are SGHNT and YYREEE (reference sequence). This CDR3 contains 16 residues.

The gene calls are TRBV24-1 and TRBJ2-1, with 10 bases aligning to TRBD2. The CDR3 covers 14 residues. From germline, CDR1 is KGHDR and CDR2 SFDVKD. The V gene end was trimmed by 9 bases and the J gene end by 7 bases; junction bases not matched to a gene: 8. The CDR3 protein is CATHSGGALNEQFF. CDR3 DNA sequence: TGTGCCACCCACAGCGGGGGGGCCTTGAATGAGCAGTTCTTC.

The V gene is TRBV30, the J gene TRBJ1-2; D is unclear. Germline-derived CDR1 and CDR2 are GTSNPN and SVGIG (reference sequence). The V end was cut by 7 bases, the J end by 8 bases, with 11 bases between. The CDR3 runs 10 residues. The CDR3 is CAYGLVGYTF. The CDR3 nucleotides read TGTGCCTATGGGCTCGTGGGCTACACCTTC.

V gene TRBV5-1 combines with J gene TRBJ2-3; the match to TRBD1 covers 7 bases. V lost 0 bases, J lost 6 bases, and 7 bases stayed unmatched. The CDR3 sequence is 15 residues long. Germline CDR1 and CDR2: SGHRS and YFSETQ. The CDR3 sequence is CASSLDQAGGDTQYF. CDR3 nucleotides: TGCGCCAGCAGCTTGGACCAGGCAGGGGGTGATACGCAGTATTTT.

The chain recombines TRBV2 with TRBJ1-6; the D gene is possibly TRBD1 (6 bases). The ends were cut back, 8 bases at V and 7 bases at J, with 12 bases in the middle. The CDR3 loop spans 13 amino acids. Germline V CDR1 and CDR2: SNHLY, FYNNEI. CDR3 nucleotide sequence: TGTGCCAGCGGGCAGGGGCAGAATTCACCCCTCCACTTT. Translating it yields CASGQGQNSPLHF.

A remark on this clone: The same CDR3 is also encoded by other DNA sequences in this sample. V and J are TRBV6-1 and TRBJ1-1; TRBD1 is a possible D gene (5 bases). CDR1 and CDR2 (germline): MNHNS, SASEGT. There are 14 residues in the CDR3. The ends were cut back, 1 base at V and 1 base at J, with 7 bases in the middle. The CDR3 sequence is CASSEVGGNTEAFF. As DNA, the CDR3 is TGTGCCAGCAGTGAAGTGGGGGGGAACACTGAAGCTTTCTTT.